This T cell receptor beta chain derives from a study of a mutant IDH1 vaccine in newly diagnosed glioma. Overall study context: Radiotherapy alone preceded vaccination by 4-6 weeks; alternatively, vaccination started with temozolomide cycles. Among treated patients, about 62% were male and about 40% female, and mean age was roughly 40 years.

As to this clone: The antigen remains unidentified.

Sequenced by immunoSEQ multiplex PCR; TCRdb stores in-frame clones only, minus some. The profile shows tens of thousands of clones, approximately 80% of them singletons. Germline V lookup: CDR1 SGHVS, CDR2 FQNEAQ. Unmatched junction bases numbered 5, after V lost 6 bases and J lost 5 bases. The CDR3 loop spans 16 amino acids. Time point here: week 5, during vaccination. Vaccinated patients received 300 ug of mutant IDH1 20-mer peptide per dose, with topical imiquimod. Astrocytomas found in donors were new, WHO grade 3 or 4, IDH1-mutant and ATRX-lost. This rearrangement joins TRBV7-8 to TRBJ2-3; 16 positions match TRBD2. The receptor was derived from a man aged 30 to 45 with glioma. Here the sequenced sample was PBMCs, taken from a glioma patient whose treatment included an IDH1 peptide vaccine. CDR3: CASRFGTSGGEDTQYF. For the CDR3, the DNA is TGTGCCAGCAGGTTTGGGACTAGCGGGGGGGAAGATACGCAGTATTTT.